Shown below are 15 T cell receptor beta chains from a single sample sequenced in a study of T cell changes during pregnancy in multiple sclerosis. Clones were sequenced by immunoSEQ multiplex PCR, and TCRdb holds only the in-frame ones, with some missing. The top ten clones hold about 0.8% of a sample with tens of thousands of clones, roughly 95% of them seen once. The sequencing used peripheral blood, collected in the second trimester of pregnancy. These receptors were collected from a female donor in good health, enrolled as a control in a pregnancy study.

V gene TRBV5-6 combines with J gene TRBJ1-1, with TRBD1 matching 10 bases. Germline assignment: CDR1 SGHDT and CDR2 YYEEEE. Germline trimming cut 3 bases from V and 4 bases from J; bases unmatched to any gene: 9. CDR3 length equals 16 residues. CDR3 nucleotides: TGTGCCAGCAGCTCCGGGACAGGGGTCTTGGGCACTGAAGCTTTCTTT. It encodes CASSSGTGVLGTEAFF. Filled out from reference TRBV5-6 and TRBJ1-1, the complete variable domain reads DAGVTQSPTHLIKTRGQQVTLRCSPKSGHDTVSWYQQALGQGPQFIFQYYEEEERQRGNFPDRFSGHQFPNYSSELNVNALLLGDSALYLCASSSGTGVLGTEAFFGQGTRLTVV.

The genes are TRBV15 and TRBJ2-7; TRBD2 aligns across 7 bases. V shed 0 bases and J 2 bases; nucleotides not matched to a gene: 7. Per the germline V gene, CDR1 is LNHNV and CDR2 is YYDKDF (reference sequence). The CDR3 is 16 residues long. This chain's CDR3 is CATSRDKAGLTYEQYF. The CDR3 region has the DNA TGTGCCACCAGCAGAGACAAAGCGGGACTTACCTACGAGCAGTACTTC.

This rearrangement joins TRBV7-2 to TRBJ1-3; 7 bases agree with TRBD1. Germline-derived CDR1 and CDR2 are SGHTA and FQGNSA. The CDR3 sequence is 17 residues long. Germline trimming cut 2 bases from V and 0 bases from J; bases unmatched to any gene: 7. The chain's CDR3 is CASSLQGVASSGNTIYF. The CDR3 coding sequence is TGTGCCAGCAGCTTACAGGGGGTGGCCTCCTCTGGAAACACCATATATTTT.

CDR3 in DNA: TGTGCCAGTACCGAGACTGGACAGGGGGGTCAGCCCCAGCATTTT. Its translation is CASTETGQGGQPQHF. The gene calls are TRBV19 and TRBJ1-5; 10 nucleotides line up with TRBD1. CDR3 length equals 15 residues. The V segment lost 7 bases and the J segment 6 bases; nucleotides outside the gene matches: 9. Germline V lookup: CDR1 LNHDA, CDR2 SQIVND (reference sequence).

This sequence joins TRBV7-2 and TRBJ1-2, with no clear D. Germline-derived CDR1 and CDR2 are SGHTA and FQGNSA. Between the trimmed V and J ends, which lost 7 bases and 0 bases, there was a span of 12 bases. The CDR3 has 14 residues. The chain's CDR3 is CASTINRANYGYTF. The CDR3 coding sequence is TGTGCCAGCACCATAAATCGAGCTAACTATGGCTACACCTTC. The whole variable domain, remainder taken from reference TRBV7-2 and TRBJ1-2, is GAGVSQSPSNKVTEKGKDVELRCDPISGHTALYWYRQSLGQGLEFLIYFQGNSAPDKSGLPSDRFSAERTGGSVSTLTIQRTQQEDSAVYLCASTINRANYGYTFGSGTRLTVV.

The chain joins TRBV10-3 to TRBJ1-1, with D perhaps TRBD1 (5 bases). Germline CDR1 and CDR2: ENHRY and SYGVKD. The CDR3 sequence is 15 residues long. The V end was cut by 3 bases, the J end by 1 base, with 12 bases between. The CDR3 protein is CAISDTGLQNTEAFF. Here the CDR3 DNA reads TGTGCCATCAGTGATACGGGACTCCAGAACACTGAAGCTTTCTTT.

This chain links TRBV6-5 with TRBJ2-5; no definite D call. Germline V gene lookup returns CDR1 MNHEY and CDR2 SVGAGI. V lost 0 bases and J lost 2, with 7 bases in between. CDR3 length: 14 amino acids. CDR3 loop: CASSYSGRQETQYF. The CDR3 coding sequence is TGTGCCAGCAGTTACTCGGGCCGTCAAGAGACCCAGTACTTC.

This chain joins TRBV11-2 and TRBJ2-7, with a possible D match to TRBD1 (6 bases). Germline V gene lookup returns CDR1 SGHAT and CDR2 FQNNGV. The CDR3 length is 14 residues. V lost 6 bases and J lost 5, with 17 bases in between. The CDR3 here is CASRPTGGADEQYF. CDR3 nucleotides: TGTGCCAGCAGACCAACTGGGGGCGCGGACGAGCAGTACTTC.

The table lists this clone with a count of one. The chain uses TRBV18 and TRBJ2-1; 8 bases line up with TRBD2. The CDR3 spans 16 residues. J lost 8 bases, V lost 2 bases, and 11 bases had no gene match. The germline CDR1 and CDR2 sequences are KGHSH and LQKENI. The CDR3 loop reads CASSPRISGLGHEQFF. CDR3 DNA: TGTGCCAGCTCACCAAGAATCTCGGGACTAGGCCATGAGCAGTTCTTC.

The V and J genes are TRBV4-2 and TRBJ1-4, with unresolved D. V lost 0 bases, J lost 8 bases, and 10 bases lay in between. The CDR3 totals 14 residues. The germline CDR1 and CDR2 sequences are LGHNA and YNFKEQ. This chain's CDR3 is CASSQDLGREKLFF. The CDR3 DNA follows: TGTGCCAGCAGCCAAGATTTAGGGAGGGAAAAACTGTTTTTT.

The chain combines TRBV30 with TRBJ1-5; D remains unclear. The CDR3 consists of 14 residues. Germline CDR1 is GTSNPN and CDR2 is SVGIG (reference sequence). Trimming shortened V by 0 bases and J by 0 bases, and 6 bases separated the two germline ends. CDR3 amino acids: CAWSVSGSNQPQHF. The CDR3 coding sequence is TGTGCCTGGAGTGTTTCGGGTAGCAATCAGCCCCAGCATTTT.

The rearrangement uses TRBV13 and TRBJ2-7; TRBD1 is a possible D gene (5 bases). V shed 5 bases and J shed 4 bases, with 18 bases lying between them. The CDR3 runs 15 residues. The germline gives CDR1 PRHDT, CDR2 FYEKMQ (reference sequence). CDR3 in DNA: TGTGCCAGCAGCAATCTCAGGGTAGGTCCTTACGAGCAGTACTTC. Translating it yields CASSNLRVGPYEQYF. The variable domain in full, with the rest retrieved from reference TRBV13 and TRBJ2-7, is AAGVIQSPRHLIKEKRETATLKCYPIPRHDTVYWYQQGPGQDPQFLISFYEKMQSDKGSIPDRFSAQQFSDYHSELNMSSLELGDSALYFCASSNLRVGPYEQYFGPGTRLTVT.

This chain joins TRBV4-3 and TRBJ2-3; TRBD2 matches 7 bases. V lost 2 bases to trimming and J lost 0 bases; unmatched junction nucleotides: 8. The CDR3 runs to 17 residues. The germline V gene encodes CDR1 LGHNA and CDR2 YSLEER. CDR3 in amino acids: CASSQSRERGSTDTQYF. CDR3 DNA sequence: TGCGCCAGCAGCCAATCTCGGGAGCGGGGAAGCACAGATACGCAGTATTTT.

This clone was seen just once. The DNA for the CDR3 is TGTGCCAGCAGCGTAGACAGTGCTGGGGCCAACGTCCTGACTTTC. Protein product: CASSVDSAGANVLTF. The chain uses TRBV7-9 and TRBJ2-6, with D perhaps matching TRBD1 (5 bases). The CDR3 is made up of 15 amino acids. The V and J ends lost 5 bases and 2 bases respectively, with 10 bases between them. Germline CDR1 SEHNR, CDR2 FQNEAQ (reference sequence). Full variable domain (remainder filled in from reference TRBV7-9 and TRBJ2-6): DTGVSQNPRHKITKRGQNVTFRCDPISEHNRLYWYRQTLGQGPEFLTYFQNEAQLEKSRLLSDRFSAERPKGSFSTLEIQRTEQGDSAMYLCASSVDSAGANVLTFGAGSRLTVL.

The genes are TRBV6-6 and TRBJ1-2; possible D gene TRBD1, 6 bases. CDR1 is MNHNY, CDR2 SVGAGI, per germline (reference sequence). Trimming removed 6 bases at V and 5 bases at J, with 13 bases between. CDR3 length: 13 amino acids. The CDR3 reads CASRAGVEYGYTF. In DNA form, the CDR3 reads TGTGCCAGCAGGGCAGGGGTCGAGTATGGCTACACCTTC.